The source of this T cell receptor beta chain is a study of shared clonotypes between healthy human individuals. For the study at large: Three plates were used per donor for CD4 naive, three for CD4 memory, two for CD8 naive and one for CD8 memory.

With regard to this clone: What it binds is not known.

Clones were read by immunoSEQ multiplex PCR, and TCRdb kept only the in-frame ones, dropping some. Among 1.4 million or so clones, 98% were seen once, and the ten largest hold roughly 0.35%. Study-wide results and limits: Few donors limited the genetic and exposure-history diversity represented. Read depth was anticipated to influence clonotype sharing among donors.

The junction had 8 bases not matched to a gene; V was cut back by 2 bases and J by 5 bases. This CDR3 is 16 amino acids long. The germline V gene encodes CDR1 SNHLY and CDR2 FYNNEI. The chain has TRBV2 and TRBJ2-7; 11 bases are shared with TRBD2. The sequence was obtained from a man aged 25 to 45 in good health. The sequenced sample consisted of naive CD4+ T cells sorted from blood. Documented subset: CD45RA+ positively selected. The chain's CDR3 is CASSEKIAGGNHEQYF. The CDR3 nucleotides are TGTGCCAGCAGTGAAAAGATAGCGGGAGGGAACCACGAGCAGTACTTC.